This T cell receptor beta chain was obtained from a study of vaccination effects on CD4 cells after COVID-19. After expansion with viral peptide pools in the ViraFEST assay, antigen-specific CD4+ T cells were sequenced. A 10-day culture period preceded the isolation of CD4+ T cells. This individual contracted SARS-CoV-2 between March and December 2020, as verified by PCR. Libraries were prepared by immunoSEQ multiplex PCR; TCRdb keeps only in-frame clonotypes and omits some of them. The table records 22,000 or so clones, approximately 73% of them present only once. With regard to this clone: Its specificity is not known.

The receptor comes from a human donor who had a prior SARS-CoV-2 infection. The sequencing here drew on CD4+ T cells from PBMCs cultured with a peptide pool, taken before COVID-19 vaccination.

The CDR3 loop reads CASSQEASDRGNQPQHF. The CDR3 nucleotides are TGTGCCAGCAGCCAAGAGGCCTCGGATCGGGGCAATCAGCCCCAGCATTTT. This chain joins TRBV3-1 (or the pseudogene TRBV3-2) and TRBJ1-5; D is unclear. The germline V gene encodes CDR1 LGHDT and CDR2 YNNKEL (reference sequence). The CDR3 extends over 17 amino acids. V was cut by 0 bases and J by 2 bases, with 14 bases left in between.